The T cell receptor (beta chain) described here comes from a study of blood T cell repertoires in COVID-19. Only in-frame clones appear in the TCRdb table, and some are missing; sequencing was by immunoSEQ multiplex PCR. Here the sample spans about 110,000 clones, roughly two thirds being singletons. Per germline, CDR1 SGHNT and CDR2 YENEEA. Unmatched junction bases numbered 8, after V lost 5 bases and J lost 8 bases. CDR3 size: 14 residues. The gene calls are TRBV11-3 and TRBJ2-1; 8 bases agree with TRBD2. The receptor was isolated from a human donor with acute or convalescent COVID-19. The donor label of this sample is uncertain. The specimen was peripheral blood. CDR3 amino acids: CASSPAAGGDEQFF. The CDR3 DNA follows: TGTGCCAGCAGCCCGGCGGCGGGGGGAGATGAGCAGTTCTTC.